A single sample is the source of the 20 T cell receptor beta chains below, sequenced in a study of early T cells in non-severe SARS-CoV-2 infection. MiXCR was run by TCRdb on the 5' RACE reads, yielding one entry per CDR3 protein. The profile covers about 60,000 distinct CDR3 sequences, with around 5.2% appearing a single time and about 7% taken by the ten largest. Sequencing used whole blood. The receptors originated from an adult who was a healthcare worker with PCR-confirmed SARS-CoV-2 infection or an uninfected control (not recorded which).

This clonotype has more than one count but fewer than ten. The chain carries TRBV19 and TRBJ1-1; no clear D gene. Looked up from germline, CDR1 is LNHDA and CDR2 is SQIVND (reference sequence). The CDR3 totals 17 residues. Trimming pared 7 bases from V and 1 base from J, leaving 22 bases between. The CDR3 DNA follows: TGTGCCAGTAAATTTGGAGGCTGGAGGTTCGAGAACACTGAAGCTTTCTTT. Encoded protein: CASKFGGWRFENTEAFF.

This clonotype was counted many times. V is TRBV6-6 and J is TRBJ2-1; D perhaps matches TRBD1 (6 bases). V was shortened by 5 bases and J by 6 bases, with 17 bases between the two germline ends. Per the germline V gene, CDR1 is MNHNY and CDR2 is SVGAGI (reference sequence). CDR3 size: 15 residues. For the CDR3, the DNA is TGTGCCAGCAGTCCGACAGGCCGGGCGGGCAATGAGCAGTTCTTC. Its protein is CASSPTGRAGNEQFF.

This clonotype was recorded at least ten times. The chain recombines TRBV12-5 with TRBJ2-3; D not certain. CDR1 is LGHNT, CDR2 FRNRAP, per germline. This CDR3 is built from 12 residues. Trimming removed 5 bases at V and 2 bases at J, with 5 bases between. The CDR3 loop is CASGQDTDTQYF. For the CDR3, the DNA is TGTGCTAGTGGTCAGGACACAGATACGCAGTATTTT.

The CDR3 is CSAADRSRGYEQYF. CDR3 sequence (DNA): TGCAGTGCTGCGGACAGGTCGAGGGGTTACGAGCAGTACTTC. The chain recombines TRBV20-1 with TRBJ2-7, with 7 nucleotides matching TRBD1. The V gene end was trimmed by 5 bases and the J gene end by 4 bases; junction bases not matched to a gene: 11. Germline V lookup: CDR1 DFQATT, CDR2 SNEGSKA (reference sequence). The CDR3 sequence is 14 residues long.

The J gene is TRBJ1-5, the V gene TRBV20-1; 7 nucleotides agree with TRBD1. Germline-derived CDR1 and CDR2 are DFQATT and SNEGSKA (reference sequence). V dropped 7 bases and J dropped 2; count of bases not matched to a gene: 5. The CDR3 sequence is 13 residues long. CDR3 protein: CSGAGGGNQPQHF. The CDR3 nucleotides are TGCAGTGGAGCAGGGGGTGGCAATCAGCCCCAGCATTTT.

This clonotype occurred many times. This chain uses TRBV20-1 with TRBJ1-6; no clear D. The CDR3 length is 14 residues. Germline CDR1 reads DFQATT; CDR2 reads SNEGSKA (reference sequence). The ends were cut back, 2 bases at V and 13 bases at J, with 18 bases in the middle. DNA for the CDR3: TGCAGTGCTAGAACCCTGGTTAGGAACGGGCCCCTCCACTTT. It encodes CSARTLVRNGPLHF.

The chain employs TRBV2 and TRBJ2-1, with D possibly being TRBD1 or TRBD2 (5 bases each). Germline V gene lookup returns CDR1 SNHLY and CDR2 FYNNEI. Trimming removed 1 base from V and 6 bases from J, with 13 bases in between. The CDR3 runs 15 residues. The CDR3 DNA follows: TGTGCCAGCAGTGAAGGGCTAGACGGGGCCAATGAGCAGTTCTTC. It translates to CASSEGLDGANEQFF.

This clonotype was counted at least ten times. The chain carries TRBV5-6 and TRBJ1-4, with 9 bases fitting TRBD1. V dropped 6 bases and J dropped 8; count of bases not matched to a gene: 5. The CDR3 spans 13 residues. Germline V gene data show CDR1 as SGHDT and CDR2 as YYEEEE. CDR3 coding DNA: TGTGCCAGCACTGTTGGACAGGGGGAAAAACTGTTTTTT. Its protein product is CASTVGQGEKLFF.

This clonotype has just a few counts. The chain has TRBV5-1 and TRBJ2-2; 7 nucleotides align to TRBD1. Looked up from germline, CDR1 is SGHRS and CDR2 is YFSETQ. The CDR3 consists of 15 residues. V lost 6 bases, J lost 0 bases, and 5 bases stayed unmatched. CDR3 nucleotide sequence: TGCGCCAGCACCCCAGGGGGTTCGAACACCGGGGAGCTGTTTTTT. It translates to CASTPGGSNTGELFF.

In this sample, this clonotype turned up many times. The rearrangement links TRBV6-5 to TRBJ1-2, with D uncertain. The germline gives CDR1 MNHEY, CDR2 SVGAGI. V lost 6 bases to trimming and J lost 2 bases, with 28 bases between them. The CDR3 consists of 19 residues. This chain's CDR3 is CASRSPRSTRLIYNYGYTF. The CDR3 DNA reads TGTGCCAGCAGATCTCCAAGATCGACCCGGCTTATCTACAACTATGGCTACACCTTC.

The chain links TRBV6-4 to TRBJ2-3, with 9 bases identical to TRBD2. This CDR3 contains 15 residues. V dropped 3 bases and J dropped 1; count of bases not matched to a gene: 2. CDR1 MRHNA and CDR2 SNTAGT come from the germline V gene. The DNA of the CDR3 is TGTGCCAGCAGTGAAAAGCGGGGGGGCACAGATACGCAGTATTTT. Translation gives CASSEKRGGTDTQYF.

CDR3 DNA: TGTGCCAGCAGCTCTCCGGGGCCCGGGGAGTCCCAGTACTTC. Residues: CASSSPGPGESQYF. The J gene is TRBJ2-5, the V gene TRBV5-6; the D gene could be TRBD1 or TRBD2 (5 bases each). V was trimmed by 3 bases and J by 9 bases, leaving 18 bases between them. The CDR3 has 14 amino acids. The germline CDR1 and CDR2 sequences are SGHDT and YYEEEE. The complete variable domain, with remaining parts taken from reference TRBV5-6 and TRBJ2-5, reads DAGVTQSPTHLIKTRGQQVTLRCSPKSGHDTVSWYQQALGQGPQFIFQYYEEEERQRGNFPDRFSGHQFPNYSSELNVNALLLGDSALYLCASSSPGPGESQYFGPGTRLLVL.

V is TRBV7-2 and J is TRBJ2-5, with D unresolved. CDR1 and CDR2 (germline): SGHTA, FQGNSA. This CDR3 comprises 16 residues. V dropped 5 bases and J dropped 0 bases, with 16 bases sitting between them. The CDR3 DNA reads TGTGCCAGCAGCAGAGACCGGACCTGGTACCAAGAGACCCAGTACTTC. This sequence encodes CASSRDRTWYQETQYF.

The genes are TRBV10-3 and TRBJ1-6, with TRBD1 identical over 7 bases. Germline CDR1 ENHRY, CDR2 SYGVKD. This CDR3 comprises 14 residues. Trimming took 4 bases from V and 9 from J; bases not matched to a gene: 6. CDR3 DNA sequence: TGTGCCATCAGTGGTGACAGGGCGCTTTCACCCCTCCACTTT. Translating it yields CAISGDRALSPLHF.

This clonotype was seen ten or more times. The rearrangement joins TRBV20-1 to TRBJ2-3; D may be TRBD2 (6 bases). The V gene's germline CDR1 is DFQATT and CDR2 SNEGSKA (reference sequence). This CDR3 has 15 amino acids. V was clipped by 6 bases and J by 0 bases, with 16 bases between them. For the CDR3, the DNA is TGCAGTGCCTCGAGGGGAGCGGGCAGCACAGATACGCAGTATTTT. It translates to CSASRGAGSTDTQYF.

The chain employs TRBV4-3 and TRBJ2-5; D is uncertain. This CDR3 region has 11 residues. The germline gives CDR1 LGHNA, CDR2 YSLEER. Deletions cut 6 bases from V and 5 bases from J, with 7 bases between. The CDR3 nucleotides are TGCGCCAGCAGGCACGGGGAGACCCAGTACTTC. As protein: CASRHGETQYF.

This clonotype was detected only a few times. The rearrangement uses TRBV9 and TRBJ2-1, with TRBD1 as a possible D gene (6 bases). The CDR3 covers 15 residues. Looked up from germline, CDR1 is SGDLS and CDR2 is YYNGEE. V lost 7 bases and J 8 bases, leaving 22 bases between the germline ends. The CDR3 region has the DNA TGTGCCAGCTCGATAGGGGCAGGGGCTGTCTATGAGCAGTTCTTC. Its translation: CASSIGAGAVYEQFF.

This clonotype was counted many times. The V and J genes are TRBV20-1 and TRBJ2-7; D is perhaps TRBD2 (7 bases). V was pared by 4 bases and J by 2 bases, with 15 bases between. Germline V CDR1 and CDR2: DFQATT, SNEGSKA (reference sequence). This CDR3 has 14 amino acids. This chain's CDR3 is CSATGAGAPYEQYF. In nucleotides, the CDR3 is TGCAGTGCTACGGGGGCGGGAGCACCCTACGAGCAGTACTTC.

The table lists this clonotype with many counts. The rearrangement links TRBV5-1 to TRBJ2-7; 9 positions match TRBD2. The CDR3 is 14 residues long. V lost 4 bases to trimming and J lost 2 bases; unmatched junction nucleotides: 4. Germline values: CDR1 SGHRS, CDR2 YFSETQ. The CDR3 bases are TGCGCCAGCAGCCCAGCGGGGGGTGCCTACGAGCAGTACTTC. Its translation: CASSPAGGAYEQYF.

This clonotype appeared a few times. This chain links TRBV7-9 with TRBJ2-5; TRBD1 matches at 7 bases. Germline V CDR1 and CDR2: SEHNR, FQNEAQ (reference sequence). The junction had 4 bases not matched to a gene; V was cut back by 3 bases and J by 0 bases. The CDR3 spans 15 residues. In DNA form, the CDR3 reads TGTGCCAGCAGCTTTTGGACAGGAGACCAAGAGACCCAGTACTTC. It specifies CASSFWTGDQETQYF.